This T cell receptor (beta chain) originates from a study of CD8 T cells in Susac syndrome (dated 2019 in TCRdb). In the study overall: Whether CD8+ T cell activation and differentiation in Susac syndrome was antigen driven was tested using repertoire sequencing.

The germline V gene provides CDR1 SGHRS and CDR2 YFSETQ. From the cysteine through the phenylalanine, the CDR3 covers 14 amino acids. This entry keeps only the CDR3 DNA: 42 bases, framed from base 1. The junction shows trimming of 2 bases on V and 4 bases on J, and the gene matches do not reach 4 bases of it. RNA was extracted with the RNeasy kit and about 0.5 to 1 ug was reverse transcribed using random hexamers. TCR beta CDR3 regions were amplified with the immunoSEQ multiplex PCR assay covering 54 Vbeta and 13 Jbeta segments. Bias from PCR amplification was corrected by using a synthetic template baseline for primer optimization and for computational correction. The study's processing was this. Reads were annotated to V, D and J genes according to IMGT and were analyzed with immunoSEQ Analyzer, with only productive sequences retained. To calculate clonality, Shannon entropy was normalized by log2 of the number of productive unique sequences and then subtracted from one. For each patient and control, public and private clones were evaluated among the 100 most prevalent clones. Clones were defined as Susac-specific if absent from the healthy and MS cohorts, from approximately 1,100 published viral clones and from other ImmuneACCESS disease sequences. Using fastp at Q25 and MiXCR, TCRdb reprocessed the public reads and kept productive beta chains. Under each unique CDR3 protein, matching rows form one entry showing the most common genes and DNA. V and J calls and clone size were set by TCRdb, not the authors. This sample comprises about 180,000 distinct CDR3 sequences, approximately 96% of them detected only once. The top ten clonotypes cover approximately 0.1% of the sample.

On the study overall, not on this receptor specifically: The number of individuals in the TCR sequencing and HLA analysis was acknowledged as relatively small.

Peripheral blood CD8+ and CD4+ T cells from healthy donors, Susac syndrome patients and multiple sclerosis patients were profiled using high-throughput TCR beta sequencing. Treatment-naive patients with stable or active relapsing-remitting disease fulfilling revised McDonald criteria were used as multiple sclerosis controls. Bulk CD8+ and CD4+ T cells were purified by magnetic negative isolation, whereas CD8+ TEMRA cells were enriched by FACS. Blood was collected in EDTA tubes and processed within 24 hours, with PBMCs isolated through density gradient centrifugation. PBMCs destined for TCR sequencing were cryopreserved in liquid nitrogen and later thawed in a 37 °C water bath. Purity of sorted or isolated CD4+, CD8+ and CD8+ TEMRA cells was at least 90%. As regards this clonotype: This receptor's antigen is unknown. No base qualities exist here, and no much larger clone lies one base off it.

Sequences were obtained from CD4+ T cells from PBMCs. The sequence was obtained from a human donor with multiple sclerosis. The sequence is built from TRBV5-1 and TRBJ2-3; 7 junctional bases match TRBD1. In nucleotide form, the sequence is TGCGCCAGCAGCTTTGGACAGGCAGCAGATACGCAGTATTTT. This codes for CASSFGQAADTQYF. Outside the CDR3, residues come from the reference TRBV5-1 and TRBJ2-3 proteins, so the full variable domain is: KAGVTQTPRYLIKTRGQQVTLSCSPISGHRSVSWYQQTPGQGLQFLFEYFSETQRNKGNFPGRFSGRQFSNSRSEMNVSTLELGDSALYLCASSFGQAADTQYFGPGTRLTVL.